This TCR beta chain was captured in a study of blood T cell repertoires in COVID-19. J lost 3 bases, V lost 0 bases, and 7 bases had no gene match. CDR1 is LGHDT and CDR2 is YNNKEL in the germline V gene (reference sequence). CDR3 length equals 17 residues. Cohorts were assigned according to the clinical history that participants reported. Data came from immunoSEQ multiplex PCR; TCRdb stores just in-frame clones and leaves some out. Counted here are approximately 280,000 clones, roughly 85% occurring once; the ten biggest clones make up around 2.5%. The chain has TRBV3-1 (or the pseudogene TRBV3-2) and TRBJ2-1, with TRBD2 identical over 8 bases. This clonotype was sampled from a woman in her forties or fifties who had recovered from COVID-19. Material for sequencing was PBMCs or T cells enriched from blood (not recorded which). The CDR3 protein is CASSQEMWTSNYNEQFF. In DNA, the CDR3 is TGTGCCAGCAGCCAAGAGATGTGGACTAGCAACTACAATGAGCAGTTCTTC.